The clone carrying this TCR beta chain was observed once. Its target is not known. The data were produced by immunoSEQ multiplex PCR, yet TCRdb's version contains in-frame clones alone and is incomplete. Altogether under 140,000 clones are present, around 90% being singletons, with the ten largest covering 0.27%. The source of the sample is a study of OX40 agonist ivuxolimab in advanced cancers. The study's findings and limits: There were also nonresponders showing low normalized T-cell clonal expansion. At 0.1-3.0 mg/kg, partial responders had clonal expansion among the lowest observed.

The CDR3 length is 14 residues. Germline V lookup: CDR1 SGHAT, CDR2 FQDESV (reference sequence). Deletions cut 3 bases from V and 1 base from J, with 7 bases between. Patients were excluded for autoimmune disease history or systemic immunosuppression. This TCR derives from an adult with an advanced solid tumor such as melanoma, head and neck, liver or kidney cancer. This specimen was CD4+ or CD8+ T cells sorted from blood, taken in a trial of the OX40 agonist ivuxolimab. The chain carries TRBV11-1 and TRBJ1-5; D unresolved. The CDR3 bases are TGTGCCAGCAGCTTGGGCATGAGCAATCAGCCCCAGCATTTT. It encodes CASSLGMSNQPQHF.